Below, 13 T cell receptor beta chains from the same sample are listed, as sequenced in a study of tumor-infiltrating lymphocytes in oesophageal squamous cell carcinoma. TCRdb independently ran MiXCR on the PCR reads; one entry per CDR3 protein. The table has around 13,000 distinct CDR3 sequences, roughly 56% seen once. The specimen sequenced was esophageal tumor tissue. These receptor sequences come from a male donor with esophageal squamous cell carcinoma.

The chain carries TRBV24-1 and TRBJ2-3; D not certain. This CDR3 contains 15 residues. Trimming left V 1 base short and J 6 bases short, with 13 bases between. The germline gives CDR1 KGHDR, CDR2 SFDVKD. This CDR3 is CATSDLGLTPDTQYF. The CDR3 DNA follows: TGTGCCACCAGTGATTTAGGGCTTACCCCCGATACGCAGTATTTT.

This clonotype was found once. V usage is TRBV7-2 and J usage is TRBJ1-5; perhaps TRBD1 as D (5 bases). V shed 1 base and J shed 7 bases, with 17 bases lying between them. The CDR3 loop spans 16 amino acids. CDR1 and CDR2 (germline): SGHTA, FQGNSA. The CDR3 spells CASSLVAAGTGQPQHF. For the CDR3, the DNA is TGTGCCAGCAGCTTAGTAGCGGCAGGGACGGGACAGCCCCAGCATTTT.

This chain uses TRBV7-2 with TRBJ2-4; TRBD2 aligns across 11 bases. Gene TRBJ2-7 matches the end of the DNA better, so the J call may be wrong. CDR3 length: 15 residues. Germline values: CDR1 SGHTA, CDR2 FQGNSA. The CDR3 region has the DNA TGTGCCAGCAGCTGGGGACTAGCGGATCCCTACGAGCAGTACTTC. Protein product: CASSWGLADPYEQYF.

This rearrangement joins TRBV24-1 to TRBJ2-5; TRBD2 is a possible D gene (6 bases). CDR1 KGHDR and CDR2 SFDVKD come from the germline V gene. V was clipped by 4 bases and J by 1 base, with 12 bases between them. The CDR3 sequence is 15 residues long. The CDR3 is CATSDIGSRQETQYF. CDR3 nucleotides: TGTGCCACCAGTGACATCGGGAGTCGCCAAGAGACCCAGTACTTC.

The rearrangement joins TRBV7-2 to TRBJ2-6; TRBD1 is a possible D gene (6 bases). Germline V gene data show CDR1 as SGHTA and CDR2 as FQGNSA. V was trimmed by 5 bases and J by 2 bases, leaving 13 bases between them. There are 16 residues in the CDR3. The CDR3 protein is CASSTYRVTGANVLTF. The DNA for the CDR3 is TGTGCCAGCAGCACATACAGGGTAACTGGGGCCAACGTCCTGACTTTC.

By share, this clonotype ranks as large. The rearrangement uses TRBV7-9 and TRBJ1-1; D not resolved. Germline values: CDR1 SEHNR, CDR2 FQNEAQ (reference sequence). Trimming stripped 6 bases from V and 7 bases from J, with 12 bases between. The CDR3 sequence is 12 residues long. CDR3 amino acids: CASSQDGYEAFF. Here the CDR3 DNA reads TGTGCCAGCAGTCAGGACGGTTATGAAGCTTTCTTT. The whole variable domain, filled in from reference TRBV7-9 and TRBJ1-1, reads DTGVSQNPRHKITKRGQNVTFRCDPISEHNRLYWYRQTLGQGPEFLTYFQNEAQLEKSRLLSDRFSAERPKGSFSTLEIQRTEQGDSAMYLCASSQDGYEAFFGQGTRLTVV.

This clonotype was recorded at least ten times. This CDR3 is CASSQEAGISGANVLTF. In DNA, the CDR3 is TGTGCCAGCAGCCAAGAGGCAGGGATCTCTGGGGCCAACGTCCTGACTTTC. This sequence joins TRBV4-2 and TRBJ2-6; possible D gene TRBD1, 5 bases. CDR1 and CDR2 (germline): LGHNA, YNFKEQ. There are 17 residues in the CDR3. The V end was cut by 0 bases, the J end by 0 bases, with 9 bases between.

This clonotype was detected once. This could be a read error, since a much larger clone is one nucleotide away. This chain connects TRBV11-3 to TRBJ2-5; D is perhaps TRBD2 (6 bases). V dropped 1 base and J dropped 11 bases, with 20 bases sitting between them. The CDR3 contains 15 residues. Germline CDR1 reads SGHNT; CDR2 reads YENEEA. The CDR3 coding sequence is TGTGCCAGCAGCTTAGGGACTATGGCCTACAATGAGCAGTACTTC. This sequence encodes CASSLGTMAYNEQYF. Together with reference TRBV11-3 and TRBJ2-5, the CDR3 gives the full variable domain: EAGVVQSPRYKIIEKKQPVAFWCNPISGHNTLYWYLQNLGQGPELLIRYENEEAVDDSQLPKDRFSAERLKGVDSTLKIQPAELGDSAVYLCASSLGTMAYNEQYFGPGTRLLVL.

The rearrangement joins TRBV4-1 to TRBJ2-5; D may be TRBD2 (5 bases). The DNA end favors TRBJ2-1, so the J call may be wrong. Germline V gene lookup returns CDR1 MGHRA and CDR2 YSYEKL. This CDR3 is 15 amino acids long. CDR3 in amino acids: CASSQERDSYNEQFF. DNA of the CDR3: TGCGCCAGCAGCCAAGAACGGGACTCCTACAATGAGCAGTTCTTC.

V and J are TRBV7-3 and TRBJ2-2, with 8 bases aligning to TRBD1. CDR1 SGHTA and CDR2 FQGTGA come from the germline V gene. The CDR3 is 15 residues long. With V trimmed by 6 bases and J by 6 bases, 9 bases remained unmatched. The CDR3 loop reads CASRPPGQVSGELFF. CDR3 coding DNA: TGTGCCAGCAGGCCGCCGGGACAGGTTTCCGGGGAGCTGTTTTTT.

The chain is built from TRBV19 and TRBJ2-1; D is undetermined. The CDR3 contains 15 residues. Looked up from germline, CDR1 is LNHDA and CDR2 is SQIVND (reference sequence). The germline V and J ends were trimmed by 6 bases and 4 bases, with 16 bases remaining between them. The chain's CDR3 is CASSLIWAPYNEQFF. CDR3 bases: TGTGCCAGTAGCCTAATATGGGCACCATACAATGAGCAGTTCTTC.

This clonotype was detected once. The chain links TRBV7-2 to TRBJ2-6; the match to TRBD2 covers 7 bases. The J call could be wrong; TRBJ2-1 is a better fit for the DNA end. The CDR3 runs 16 residues. Germline V gene lookup returns CDR1 SGHTA and CDR2 FQGNSA. This CDR3 reads CASSLRGGGRGNEQFF. CDR3 DNA: TGTGCCAGCAGCTTACGAGGTGGTGGGAGGGGCAATGAGCAGTTCTTC.

The chain employs TRBV11-2 and TRBJ2-2; 14 nucleotides match TRBD2. V lost 5 bases, J lost 5 bases, and 7 bases stayed unmatched. Germline assignment: CDR1 SGHAT and CDR2 FQNNGV. The CDR3 has 17 residues. CDR3 sequence (DNA): TGTGCCAGCAGCACACGGACTAGCGGGAGGAGTACCGGGGAGCTGTTTTTT. This sequence encodes CASSTRTSGRSTGELFF.